The 29 T cell receptor beta chains reported below all come from one sample, sequenced in a study of response to subunit inactivated influenza vaccine. TCRdb re-analysed the RT-PCR reads in MiXCR, keeping a single row per CDR3 protein. The sample lists approximately 680,000 distinct CDR3 sequences; around 16% were seen once. Sequenced material: PBMCs from blood, taken roughly 12 days after vaccination. The receptor set was obtained from a man in his fifties or sixties who received an inactivated influenza vaccine.

This rearrangement joins TRBV5-1 to TRBJ2-5; TRBD1 agrees at 8 bases. The V segment lost 4 bases and the J segment 6 bases; nucleotides outside the gene matches: 17. The CDR3 is made up of 17 amino acids. Germline CDR1 reads SGHRS; CDR2 reads YFSETQ. The CDR3 loop is CASSLRVSGQGEQTQYF. The DNA for the CDR3 is TGCGCCAGCAGCCTGCGGGTATCTGGACAGGGAGAACAGACCCAGTACTTC.

Many counts were recorded for this clonotype. J is TRBJ1-3 and V is TRBV7-6; a weak D match, TRBD1 (5 bases). The CDR3 is made up of 15 amino acids. CDR1 is SGHVS, CDR2 FNYEAQ, per germline. The V end lost 0 bases, the J end lost 0 bases, and 6 bases lay between the germline ends. As DNA, the CDR3 is TGTGCCAGCAGCTTAGCCCAGGGCTCTGGAAACACCATATATTTT. Amino acid sequence: CASSLAQGSGNTIYF.

This clonotype was found a few times. V is TRBV28 and J is TRBJ2-5; D is unresolved. The germline V gene has CDR1 MDHEN and CDR2 SYDVKM. Trimming took off 3 bases at V and 13 bases at J, with 12 bases between the two ends. The CDR3 sequence is 11 residues long. The CDR3 DNA reads as TGTGCCAGCAGTTTTCTCGGCAGAAGGTACTTC. Residues: CASSFLGRRYF.

V usage is TRBV12-3 or TRBV12-4 and J usage is TRBJ2-7, with D hard to call. The V end was cut by 3 bases, the J end by 4 bases, with 7 bases between. The length of the CDR3 is 12 residues. DNA for the CDR3: TGTGCCAGCAGTTTCACCGAATACGAGCAGTACTTC. It specifies CASSFTEYEQYF.

The CDR3 coding sequence is TGTGCCAGCAGTTTGGACTCAACCGATGCGCAGTATTTT. Its protein product is CASSLDSTDAQYF. The rearrangement joins TRBV28 to TRBJ2-3; weak D call: TRBD2 (5 bases). Per germline, CDR1 MDHEN and CDR2 SYDVKM. V was pared by 3 bases and J by 10 bases, with 14 bases between. The CDR3 covers 13 residues. Full variable domain (missing parts from reference TRBV28 and TRBJ2-3): DVKVTQSSRYLVKRTGEKVFLECVQDMDHENMFWYRQDPGLGLRLIYFSYDVKMKEKGDIPEGYSVSREKKERFSLILESASTNQTSMYLCASSLDSTDAQYFGPGTRLTVL.

This clonotype was detected only a few times. The gene calls are TRBV24-1 and TRBJ2-5, with TRBD2 matching 8 bases. V was clipped by 3 bases and J by 7 bases; unmatched bases: 6. The germline CDR1 and CDR2 sequences are KGHDR and SFDVKD. This CDR3 comprises 14 residues. CDR3 protein: CATSDAGGVGTQYF. DNA of the CDR3: TGTGCCACCAGTGATGCGGGGGGAGTAGGGACCCAGTACTTC.

J is TRBJ2-7 and V is TRBV19; a possible D gene is TRBD1 (5 bases). The germline CDR1 and CDR2 sequences are LNHDA and SQIVND (reference sequence). This CDR3 spans 15 amino acids. V lost 3 bases and J lost 0, with 12 bases in between. The CDR3 loop reads CASSITTGFSYEQYF. For the CDR3, the DNA is TGTGCCAGTAGTATCACAACAGGCTTCTCCTACGAGCAGTACTTC.

This clonotype has a handful of counts. The V call is TRBV29-1, the J call TRBJ1-1; tentatively, D is TRBD1 (5 bases). This CDR3 has 12 amino acids. Germline V gives CDR1 SQVTM, CDR2 ANQGSEA. V lost 5 bases to trimming and J lost 6 bases, with 13 bases between them. The CDR3 DNA reads as TGCAGCGTTTTTGACAGTGACGCTGAAGCTTTCTTT. It translates to CSVFDSDAEAFF.

This clonotype was observed a few times. V and J are TRBV12-3 or TRBV12-4 and TRBJ2-7; possibly TRBD1 for D (5 bases). With 5 bases removed from V and 4 bases from J, the gap between germline ends came to 9 bases. The CDR3 spans 12 residues. The CDR3 region has the DNA TGTGCCAGCAGTCCCTGGACATACGAGCAGTACTTC. Translation gives CASSPWTYEQYF.

The table lists this clonotype with many counts. The chain is built from TRBV5-1 and TRBJ2-7, with D uncertain. Trimming cost V 4 bases and J 7 bases, with 24 bases left between them. Germline CDR1 SGHRS, CDR2 YFSETQ. This CDR3 spans 16 amino acids. CDR3 in amino acids: CASSIGPPAIQREQYF. The CDR3, as DNA: TGCGCCAGCAGCATTGGACCGCCTGCTATCCAGAGGGAGCAGTACTTC. The whole variable domain, filled in from reference TRBV5-1 and TRBJ2-7, reads KAGVTQTPRYLIKTRGQQVTLSCSPISGHRSVSWYQQTPGQGLQFLFEYFSETQRNKGNFPGRFSGRQFSNSRSEMNVSTLELGDSALYLCASSIGPPAIQREQYFGPGTRLTVT.

The CDR3 spells CASSPRGSSGANVLTF. CDR3 coding DNA: TGTGCCAGCAGCCCCCGGGGCTCATCTGGGGCCAACGTCCTGACTTTC. J is TRBJ2-6 and V is TRBV7-3; D possibly matches TRBD1 or TRBD2 (5 bases each). Germline values: CDR1 SGHTA, CDR2 FQGTGA. Trimming stripped 5 bases from V and 1 base from J, with 12 bases between. CDR3 length equals 16 residues.

J is TRBJ2-1 and V is TRBV12-3 or TRBV12-4, with D perhaps TRBD2 (6 bases). CDR3 length: 14 amino acids. Trimming removed 6 bases at V and 0 bases at J, with 9 bases between. The CDR3 protein is CASRGTGSYNEQFF. CDR3 bases: TGTGCCAGCAGGGGGACTGGCTCCTACAATGAGCAGTTCTTC.

This clonotype has ten or more counts. CDR3 sequence reads: CATSRVGRREETQYF. The CDR3 DNA reads TGTGCCACCAGCAGAGTTGGTCGAAGGGAAGAGACCCAGTACTTC. The chain is built from TRBV15 and TRBJ2-5; no firm D call. V lost 1 base, J lost 3 bases, and 12 bases lay in between. Germline values: CDR1 LNHNV, CDR2 YYDKDF (reference sequence). CDR3 length: 15 residues.

This clonotype was observed a handful of times. The rearrangement links TRBV28 to TRBJ2-7, with D possibly being TRBD1 or TRBD2 (5 bases each). The CDR3 is 14 residues long. V shed 6 bases and J shed 2 bases, with 14 bases lying between them. Germline-derived CDR1 and CDR2 are MDHEN and SYDVKM. The CDR3 region has the DNA TGTGCCAGCAGGGCCGGGACGGTAGCCTACGAGCAGTACTTC. This encodes CASRAGTVAYEQYF.

The rearrangement joins TRBV7-2 to TRBJ2-5, with 7 bases that match TRBD2. J was trimmed by 1 base and V by 2 bases; bases with no gene match: 1. Germline CDR1 SGHTA, CDR2 FQGNSA. The CDR3 runs to 14 residues. The CDR3 coding sequence is TGTGCCAGCAGCTTAAGCGGGATCCAAGAGACCCAGTACTTC. It specifies CASSLSGIQETQYF.

The gene calls are TRBV7-8 and TRBJ2-1; TRBD2 aligns across 8 bases. The V segment lost 8 bases and the J segment 4 bases; nucleotides outside the gene matches: 13. Germline-derived CDR1 and CDR2 are SGHVS and FQNEAQ. The CDR3 is 16 amino acids. CDR3 coding DNA: TGTGCCAGCGGGGTGCTCGCGGGGGGCGCTTACAATGAGCAGTTCTTC. It codes for CASGVLAGGAYNEQFF.

The genes are TRBV6-1 and TRBJ2-7; D unresolved. V was cut by 6 bases and J by 3 bases, with 12 bases left in between. The CDR3 spans 13 residues. Germline V CDR1 and CDR2: MNHNS, SASEGT. CDR3 protein: CASSTRAYYEQYF. Here the CDR3 DNA reads TGTGCCAGCAGCACCCGGGCCTACTACGAGCAGTACTTC.

This clonotype was picked up many times. V is TRBV5-6 and J is TRBJ2-2; D is possibly TRBD2 (6 bases). The germline V gene encodes CDR1 SGHDT and CDR2 YYEEEE. Trimming left V 2 bases short and J 6 bases short, with 17 bases between. This CDR3 contains 16 residues. CDR3: CASSFQTSLPSGELFF. The DNA of the CDR3 is TGTGCCAGCAGCTTTCAGACTAGTCTTCCCTCCGGGGAGCTGTTTTTT.

The chain uses TRBV20-1 and TRBJ2-1; D is unclear. Trimming took 1 base from V and 0 from J, leaving 10 bases between them. The length of the CDR3 is 15 residues. The germline V gene encodes CDR1 DFQATT and CDR2 SNEGSKA (reference sequence). The CDR3 region is CSARGLKSSYNEQFF. CDR3 in DNA: TGCAGTGCTAGAGGACTCAAAAGCTCCTACAATGAGCAGTTCTTC.

The sample holds a few counts of this clonotype. The chain combines TRBV3-1 with TRBJ2-2; TRBD1 matches at 10 bases. Germline CDR1 is LGHDT and CDR2 is YNNKEL (reference sequence). V lost 11 bases to trimming and J lost 1 base; unmatched junction nucleotides: 19. This CDR3 comprises 19 residues. The CDR3 reads CAPRDGDRGLVWNTGELFF. The CDR3 nucleotides are TGTGCCCCCCGAGATGGGGACAGGGGTTTAGTGTGGAACACCGGGGAGCTGTTTTTT.

This chain joins TRBV4-1 and TRBJ1-5; D is uncertain. The CDR3 extends over 16 amino acids. The germline CDR1 and CDR2 sequences are MGHRA and YSYEKL. Trimming took off 1 base at V and 0 bases at J, with 10 bases between the two ends. CDR3 sequence (DNA): TGCGCCAGCAGCCAAGTTGTGGGGAATAGCAATCAGCCCCAGCATTTT. This gives the protein CASSQVVGNSNQPQHF.

This clonotype was counted a single time. The final CDR3 position lacks the conserved phenylalanine or tryptophan, pointing to a likely read error. J is TRBJ2-3 and V is TRBV4-3; no clear D gene. Between the trimmed V and J ends, which lost 1 base and 7 bases, there was a span of 6 bases. CDR3 length: 12 amino acids. CDR1 is LGHNA, CDR2 YSLEER, per germline. The DNA of the CDR3 is TGCGCCAGCAGCCAAGGCTCCAATACGCAGTATATT. Translated, it gives CASSQGSNTQYI.

The gene calls are TRBV28 and TRBJ2-4, with 8 positions matching TRBD2. Germline assignment: CDR1 MDHEN and CDR2 SYDVKM. The CDR3 totals 15 residues. With 7 bases clipped from V and 6 bases from J, the junction kept 11 bases outside the gene matches. CDR3: CASTTGSAGGNIQYF. DNA of the CDR3: TGTGCCAGCACTACGGGCTCGGCGGGAGGAAACATTCAGTACTTC. The full variable domain, rest sourced from reference TRBV28 and TRBJ2-4, is DVKVTQSSRYLVKRTGEKVFLECVQDMDHENMFWYRQDPGLGLRLIYFSYDVKMKEKGDIPEGYSVSREKKERFSLILESASTNQTSMYLCASTTGSAGGNIQYFGAGTRLSVL.

This clonotype was seen ten or more times. The rearrangement uses TRBV29-1 and TRBJ2-7; no definite D call. CDR1 is SQVTM, CDR2 ANQGSEA, per germline. Trimming cost V 4 bases and J 3 bases, with 7 bases left between them. The CDR3 extends over 11 amino acids. In DNA, the CDR3 is TGCAGCGTTGGGGAAGGCTACGAGCAGTACTTC. Protein product: CSVGEGYEQYF.

This clonotype was counted only a few times. The V call is TRBV10-3, the J call TRBJ2-1; perhaps TRBD1 as D (5 bases). The germline gives CDR1 ENHRY, CDR2 SYGVKD. The CDR3 totals 15 residues. With 7 bases removed from V and 0 bases from J, the gap between germline ends came to 13 bases. As DNA, the CDR3 is TGTGCCATCAAGGGGCGCGAGAGCTCCTACAATGAGCAGTTCTTC. This translates into CAIKGRESSYNEQFF.

The gene calls are TRBV11-2 and TRBJ1-3; D remains unclear. Looked up from germline, CDR1 is SGHAT and CDR2 is FQNNGV. This CDR3 has 16 amino acids. The V gene lost 1 base and the J gene lost 0 bases, with 10 bases spanning the gap. CDR3 in amino acids: CASSLASSISGNTIYF. The CDR3, as DNA: TGTGCCAGCAGCTTAGCCAGCTCGATCTCTGGAAACACCATATATTTT.

The V call is TRBV29-1, the J call TRBJ2-5, with unresolved D. Trimming shortened V by 7 bases and J by 5 bases, and 14 bases separated the two germline ends. The CDR3 length is 12 residues. Germline CDR1 reads SQVTM; CDR2 reads ANQGSEA. The CDR3 loop is CSATAALETQYF. In DNA, the CDR3 is TGCAGCGCAACGGCGGCCCTTGAGACCCAGTACTTC.

V is TRBV28 and J is TRBJ1-5; D not certain. The CDR3 consists of 14 residues. Trimming stripped 5 bases from V and 3 bases from J, with 11 bases between. CDR1 is MDHEN and CDR2 is SYDVKM in the germline V gene. The CDR3 coding sequence is TGTGCCAGCAGTCGGCGGGGATTCAATCAGCCCCAGCATTTT. Its translation: CASSRRGFNQPQHF.

This clonotype was counted many times. This chain connects TRBV20-1 to TRBJ1-1; D is perhaps TRBD1 (5 bases). The CDR3 loop spans 14 amino acids. In germline, CDR1 is DFQATT, CDR2 SNEGSKA (reference sequence). V lost 0 bases and J 0 bases, leaving 8 bases between the germline ends. The CDR3 nucleotides are TGCAGTGCTAGAGACCAGGGTCTGAACACTGAAGCTTTCTTT. Its translation is CSARDQGLNTEAFF.